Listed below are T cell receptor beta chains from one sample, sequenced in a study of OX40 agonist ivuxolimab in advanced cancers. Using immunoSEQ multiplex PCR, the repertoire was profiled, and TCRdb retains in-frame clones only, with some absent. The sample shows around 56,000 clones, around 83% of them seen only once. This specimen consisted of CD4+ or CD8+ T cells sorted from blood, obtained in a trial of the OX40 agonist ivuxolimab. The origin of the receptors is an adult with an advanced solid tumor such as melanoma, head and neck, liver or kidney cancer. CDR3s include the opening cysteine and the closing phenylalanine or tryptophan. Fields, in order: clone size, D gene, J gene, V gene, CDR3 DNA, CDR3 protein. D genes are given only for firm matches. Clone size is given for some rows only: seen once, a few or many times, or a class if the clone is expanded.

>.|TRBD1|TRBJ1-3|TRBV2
TGTGCCAGCAAGACAGGGGGCTCCGGAAACACCATATATTTT
CASKTGGSGNTIYF
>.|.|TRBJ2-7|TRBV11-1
TGTGCCAGCAGCTTATCAGGGGACTACGAGCAGTACTTC
CASSLSGDYEQYF
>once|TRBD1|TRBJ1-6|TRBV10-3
TGTGCCATCAGGGAACAGGGGAGCAATTCACCCCTCCACTTT
CAIREQGSNSPLHF
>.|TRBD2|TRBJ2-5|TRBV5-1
TGCGCCAGCAGCTTGGTCTCTAGCGGGAGTGGTGAGACCCAGTACTTC
CASSLVSSGSGETQYF
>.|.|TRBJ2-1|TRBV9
TGTGCCAGCAGCGTCGAGGGAGGAGGGTACAATGAGCAGTTCTTC
CASSVEGGGYNEQFF
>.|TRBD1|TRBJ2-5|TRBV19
TGTGCCAGTAGTATGGGTTGGGACAGGGAGGGAGAGACCCAGTACTTC
CASSMGWDREGETQYF
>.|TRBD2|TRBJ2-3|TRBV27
TGTGCCAGCAGACCGGGGGGACTAGCGGGAGAGGGGGCAGATACGCAGTATTTT
CASRPGGLAGEGADTQYF
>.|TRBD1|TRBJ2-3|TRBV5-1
TGCGCCAGCACCCTCCGGGGACAGGGGACAGATACGCAGTATTTT
CASTLRGQGTDTQYF
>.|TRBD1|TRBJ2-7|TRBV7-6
TGTGCCAGCAGCTCGGACCGGACAGGGGGAAGCTACGAGCAGTACTTC
CASSSDRTGGSYEQYF
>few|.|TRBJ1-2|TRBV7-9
TGTGCCAGCAGCTTACTGAATTGGGGTGCTAGGATGAACTATGGCTACACCTTC
CASSLLNWGARMNYGYTF
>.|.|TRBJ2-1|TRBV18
TGTGCCAGCTCACTATTGACGGGACCCGGGGTGTCCGGTGAGCAGTTCTTC
CASSLLTGPGVSGEQFF
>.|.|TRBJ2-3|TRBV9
TGTGCCAGCAGCGGAACCGAAGGTACGCAGTATTTT
CASSGTEGTQYF
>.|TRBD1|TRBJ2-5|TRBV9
TGTGCCAGCAGCGTAGTTGGGACAGGCAAAGAGGCCCAGTACTTC
CASSVVGTGKEAQYF
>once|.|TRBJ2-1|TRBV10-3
TGTGCCATCAGTGAATTCAATGAGCAGTTCTTC
CAISEFNEQFF
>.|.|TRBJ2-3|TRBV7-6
TGTGCCAGCAGCTTAGCTTCAGATACGCAGTATTTT
CASSLASDTQYF
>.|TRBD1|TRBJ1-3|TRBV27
TGTGCCAGCAGTTTATCTACAGGGGGTGGAAACACCATATATTTT
CASSLSTGGGNTIYF
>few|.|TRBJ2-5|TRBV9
TGTGCCAGCAGCGTGGAGCGCGGCTTTGAGACCCAGTACTTC
CASSVERGFETQYF
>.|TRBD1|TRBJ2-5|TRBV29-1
TGCAGCGTTGAACGGACAGGGGAAGAGACCCAGTACTTC
CSVERTGEETQYF
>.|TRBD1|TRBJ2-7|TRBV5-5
TGTGCCAGCAGTTCGGACAGGATCGGCGAGCAGTACTTC
CASSSDRIGEQYF
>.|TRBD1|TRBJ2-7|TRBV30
TGTGCCTGGTCCACCGGGACAGGGAACTACGAGCAGTACTTC
CAWSTGTGNYEQYF
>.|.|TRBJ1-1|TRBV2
TGTGCCGGGGTAGGGGGAAGGACTGAAGCTTTCTTT
CAGVGGRTEAFF
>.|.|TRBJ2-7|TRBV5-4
TGTGCCAGCAGGTCGGACAGCTACGAGCAGTACTTC
CASRSDSYEQYF
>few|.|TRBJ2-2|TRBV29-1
TGCAGCGTTCGGACGGTGAACACCGGGGAGCTGTTTTTT
CSVRTVNTGELFF
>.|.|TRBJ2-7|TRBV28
TGTGCCAGCACCCTAGGGGCCGGAGGTTATTCCGAGCAGTACTTC
CASTLGAGGYSEQYF
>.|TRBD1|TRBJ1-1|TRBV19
TGTGCCAGTAGCCGGGACAGGGGTATGGCTTTCTTT
CASSRDRGMAFF
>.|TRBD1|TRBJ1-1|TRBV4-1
TGCGCCAGCAGCCAAGGGACAGGCACTGAAGCTTTCTTT
CASSQGTGTEAFF
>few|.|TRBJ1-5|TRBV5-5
TGTGCCAGCAGCTTGGGGGGAGTATACGGCAATCAGCCCCAGCATTTT
CASSLGGVYGNQPQHF
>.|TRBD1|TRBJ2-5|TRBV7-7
TGTGCTAGCAGCCGGGACAGGGGGTACCAAGAGACCCAGTACTTC
CASSRDRGYQETQYF
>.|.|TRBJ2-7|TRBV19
TGTGCCAGTAGTCTCCCAGGGGAGCGAGGCTCCTACGAGCAGTACTTC
CASSLPGERGSYEQYF
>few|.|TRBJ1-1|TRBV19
TGTGCCAGTAGTGCAGGGTTGAACACTGAAGCTTTCTTT
CASSAGLNTEAFF
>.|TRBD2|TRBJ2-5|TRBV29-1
TGCAGCGGATGGACTAGCGGGAGTAAGACCCAGTACTTC
CSGWTSGSKTQYF
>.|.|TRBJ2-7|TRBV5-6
TGTGCCAGCAGCCTGGTCACCTTCGGCGGGTGGGAGCAGTACTTC
CASSLVTFGGWEQYF
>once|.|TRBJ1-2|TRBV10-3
TGTGCCATCAGTGCTACTGGGGGAAGAGATGGCTACACCTTC
CAISATGGRDGYTF
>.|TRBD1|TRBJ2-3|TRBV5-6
TGTGCCAGCAGCTTACCGGGACAGGGCTTATCAGATACGCAGTATTTT
CASSLPGQGLSDTQYF
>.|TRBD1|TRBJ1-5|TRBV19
TGTGCCAGAGGGACAGGGGACCGATTTAACAATCAGCCCCAGCATTTT
CARGTGDRFNNQPQHF
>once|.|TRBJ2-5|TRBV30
TGTGCCTGGAGTGTACTAGTATGGGAGACCCAGTACTTC
CAWSVLVWETQYF
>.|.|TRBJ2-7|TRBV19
TGTGCCAGTAGTGTTGCAGCGGGCTACGAGCAGTACTTC
CASSVAAGYEQYF
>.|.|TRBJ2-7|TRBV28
TGTGCCAGCAGTCCCCCGGGTAACTACGAGCAGTACTTC
CASSPPGNYEQYF
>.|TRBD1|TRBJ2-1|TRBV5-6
TGTGCCAGCACCCTGGACAGGGCCAATGAGCAGTTCTTC
CASTLDRANEQFF
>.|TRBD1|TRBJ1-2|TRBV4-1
TGCGCCAGCTACGGACAGGCGGGTGGCTACACCTTC
CASYGQAGGYTF
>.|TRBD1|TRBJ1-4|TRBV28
TGTGCCAGCACCGGGACAGGATCAACTAATGAAAAACTGTTTTTT
CASTGTGSTNEKLFF